The T cell receptor beta chain under discussion was sequenced for a study of control samples from healthy donors and cancer patients. Per the germline V gene, CDR1 is GTSNPN and CDR2 is SVGIG (reference sequence). The CDR3 consists of 12 residues. Deletions cut 0 bases from V and 9 bases from J, with 10 bases between. Measured with immunoSEQ multiplex PCR; TCRdb has only the in-frame clones, and not every one. The sample contains under 450,000 clones, roughly 90% of which appear only once. Sequencing input: PBMCs. The V gene is TRBV30, the J gene TRBJ2-3, with D uncertain. The TCR was taken from a man between 40 and 49 years old with head and neck cancer. CDR3 coding DNA: TGTGCCTGGAGTGTACGGGTGGACACGCAGTATTTT. This translates into CAWSVRVDTQYF.